This TCR beta chain was captured by sequencing in a study of T cells in Graves' hyperthyroidism and ophthalmopathy. CDR1 KGHSH and CDR2 LQKENI come from the germline V gene. The CDR3 consists of 15 residues. Trimming stripped 0 bases from V and 0 bases from J, with 6 bases between. The investigators amplified TCR beta CDR3 regions from RNA transcripts. The study used the HTBI primer set for a first-round RT-PCR of the TCR CDR3. TCRdb processed the multiplex PCR reads anew with MiXCR; each CDR3 protein has one entry. The profile shows around 600,000 distinct CDR3 sequences, roughly 15% of them singletons. The sample holds many counts of this clonotype.

The receptor's source is a woman in her 50s with Graves' ophthalmopathy. V usage is TRBV18 and J usage is TRBJ2-1; no clear D. The specimen was blood. CDR3 sequence (DNA): TGTGCCAGCTCACCACCCTCTTTCTCCTACAATGAGCAGTTCTTC. Encoded protein: CASSPPSFSYNEQFF.